Given below is one T cell receptor (beta chain) in context. Other DNA sequences of this sample code for an identical CDR3. The data were obtained in a study of T cell clones after liver transplantation. Across the study: TCRbeta sequencing after a pre-transplant mixed lymphocyte reaction identified graft-donor-reactive clones, later tracked in post-transplant blood.

Sequenced by immunoSEQ multiplex PCR; TCRdb stores in-frame clones only, minus some. This table holds 93,000 or so clones, 80% to 90% found once. The CDR3 contains 15 residues. Germline CDR1 is MDHEN and CDR2 is SYDVKM. Unmatched junction bases numbered 3, after V lost 3 bases and J lost 2 bases. The sequences come from CD4+ T cells from blood, collected roughly 50 months after liver transplant. This clonotype originated in a human patient who received a liver transplant. Part of the T cell pool may stem from the graft donor. This rearrangement joins TRBV28 to TRBJ2-2, with TRBD2 matching 7 bases. The CDR3: CASSLPSGNTGELFF. In DNA form, the CDR3 reads TGTGCCAGCAGTTTGCCTAGCGGTAACACCGGGGAGCTGTTTTTT. The full variable domain, its missing parts supplied by reference TRBV28 and TRBJ2-2, is DVKVTQSSRYLVKRTGEKVFLECVQDMDHENMFWYRQDPGLGLRLIYFSYDVKMKEKGDIPEGYSVSREKKERFSLILESASTNQTSMYLCASSLPSGNTGELFFGEGSRLTVL.